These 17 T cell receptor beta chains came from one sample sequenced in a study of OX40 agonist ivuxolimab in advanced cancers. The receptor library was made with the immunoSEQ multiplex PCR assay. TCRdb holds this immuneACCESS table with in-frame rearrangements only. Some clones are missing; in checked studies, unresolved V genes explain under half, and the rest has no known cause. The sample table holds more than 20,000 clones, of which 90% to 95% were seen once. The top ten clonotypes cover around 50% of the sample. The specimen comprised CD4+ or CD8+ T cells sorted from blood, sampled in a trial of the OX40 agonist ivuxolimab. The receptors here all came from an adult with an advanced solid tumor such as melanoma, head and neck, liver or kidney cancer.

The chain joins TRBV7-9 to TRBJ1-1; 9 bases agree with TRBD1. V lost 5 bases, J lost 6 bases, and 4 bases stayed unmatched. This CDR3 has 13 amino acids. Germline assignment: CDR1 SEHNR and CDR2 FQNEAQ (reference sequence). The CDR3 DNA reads TGTGCCAGCAGCGCCAGACAGGGGGCTGAAGCTTTCTTT. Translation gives CASSARQGAEAFF.

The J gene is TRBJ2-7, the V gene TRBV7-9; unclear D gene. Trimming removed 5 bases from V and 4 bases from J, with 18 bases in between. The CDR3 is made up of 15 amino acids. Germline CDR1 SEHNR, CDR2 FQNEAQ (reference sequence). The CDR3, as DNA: TGTGCCAGCAGCCACGCCGGACGTGAAGTTTACGAGCAGTACTTC. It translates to CASSHAGREVYEQYF.

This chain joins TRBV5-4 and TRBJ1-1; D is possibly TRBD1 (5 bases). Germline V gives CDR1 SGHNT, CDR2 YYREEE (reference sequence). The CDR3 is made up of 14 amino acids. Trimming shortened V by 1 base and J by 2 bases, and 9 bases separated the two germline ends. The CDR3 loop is CASSLFRENTEAFF. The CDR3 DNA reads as TGTGCCAGCAGCTTGTTCAGGGAAAACACTGAAGCTTTCTTT.

The DNA of the CDR3 is TGTGCCAGCAGCGACCCCATTTCAGCGGACTACTCTGGGGCCAACGTCCTGACTTTC. Translating gives CASSDPISADYSGANVLTF. This chain joins TRBV13 and TRBJ2-6; TRBD2 might be the D (6 bases). This CDR3 is built from 19 residues. The V and J ends lost 5 bases and 0 bases respectively, with 20 bases between them. Germline CDR1 and CDR2: PRHDT and FYEKMQ (reference sequence).

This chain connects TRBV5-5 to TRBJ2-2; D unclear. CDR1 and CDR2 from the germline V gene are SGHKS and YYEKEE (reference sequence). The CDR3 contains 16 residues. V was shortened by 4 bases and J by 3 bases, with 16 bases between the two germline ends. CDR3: CASSQVKMTYTGELFF. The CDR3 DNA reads TGTGCCAGCAGCCAAGTAAAGATGACCTACACCGGGGAGCTGTTTTTT.

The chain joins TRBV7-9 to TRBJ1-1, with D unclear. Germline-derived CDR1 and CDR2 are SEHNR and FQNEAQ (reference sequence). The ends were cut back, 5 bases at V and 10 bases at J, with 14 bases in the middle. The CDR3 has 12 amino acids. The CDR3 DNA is TGTGCCAGCAGCCATCAAGGCCAGGTAGCTTTCTTT. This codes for CASSHQGQVAFF. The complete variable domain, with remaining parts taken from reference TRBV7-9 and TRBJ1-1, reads DTGVSQNPRHKITKRGQNVTFRCDPISEHNRLYWYRQTLGQGPEFLTYFQNEAQLEKSRLLSDRFSAERPKGSFSTLEIQRTEQGDSAMYLCASSHQGQVAFFGQGTRLTVV.

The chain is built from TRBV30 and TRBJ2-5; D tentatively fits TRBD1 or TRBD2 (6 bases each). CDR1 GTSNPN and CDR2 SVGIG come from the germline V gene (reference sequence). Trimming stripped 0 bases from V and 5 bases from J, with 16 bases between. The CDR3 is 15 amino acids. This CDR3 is CAWSVIKGGGETQYF. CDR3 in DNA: TGTGCCTGGAGTGTAATAAAGGGGGGCGGGGAGACCCAGTACTTC.

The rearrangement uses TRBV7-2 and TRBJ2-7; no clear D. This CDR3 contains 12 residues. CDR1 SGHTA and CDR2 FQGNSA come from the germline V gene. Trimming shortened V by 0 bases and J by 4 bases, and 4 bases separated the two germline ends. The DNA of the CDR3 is TGTGCCAGCAGCTTAGCCAAGTACGAGCAGTACTTC. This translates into CASSLAKYEQYF.

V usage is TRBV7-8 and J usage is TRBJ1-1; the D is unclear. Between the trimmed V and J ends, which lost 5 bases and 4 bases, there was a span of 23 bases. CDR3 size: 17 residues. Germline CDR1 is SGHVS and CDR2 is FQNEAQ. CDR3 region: CASSPRLRRTSGTEAFF. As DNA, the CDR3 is TGTGCCAGCAGCCCCCGACTCCGGAGGACCTCTGGCACTGAAGCTTTCTTT.

CDR3: CASNPDRVPYNEQFF. The CDR3 DNA reads as TGTGCCAGCAATCCTGACAGGGTGCCCTACAATGAGCAGTTCTTC. The rearrangement joins TRBV2 to TRBJ2-1; 7 bases align to TRBD1. There are 15 residues in the CDR3. Per germline, CDR1 SNHLY and CDR2 FYNNEI. With 7 bases clipped from V and 2 bases from J, the junction kept 8 bases outside the gene matches.

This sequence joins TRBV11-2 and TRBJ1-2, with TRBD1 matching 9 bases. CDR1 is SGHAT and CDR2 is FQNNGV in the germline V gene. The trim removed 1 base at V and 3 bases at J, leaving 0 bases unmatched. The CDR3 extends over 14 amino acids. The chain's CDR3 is CASSLGQGDYGYTF. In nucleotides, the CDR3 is TGTGCCAGCAGCTTAGGACAGGGGGACTATGGCTACACCTTC.

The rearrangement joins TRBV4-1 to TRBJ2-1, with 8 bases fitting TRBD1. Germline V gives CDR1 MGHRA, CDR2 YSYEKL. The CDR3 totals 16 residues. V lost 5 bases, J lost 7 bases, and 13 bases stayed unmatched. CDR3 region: CASSYSTGTGGNEQFF. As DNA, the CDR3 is TGCGCCAGCAGCTATTCAACCGGGACAGGCGGTAATGAGCAGTTCTTC.

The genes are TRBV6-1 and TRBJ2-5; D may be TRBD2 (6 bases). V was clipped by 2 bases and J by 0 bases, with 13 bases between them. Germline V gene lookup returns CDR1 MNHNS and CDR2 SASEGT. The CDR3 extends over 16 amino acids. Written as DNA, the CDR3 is TGTGCCAGCAGTGAATACGCGGGGACGTACCAAGAGACCCAGTACTTC. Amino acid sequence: CASSEYAGTYQETQYF.

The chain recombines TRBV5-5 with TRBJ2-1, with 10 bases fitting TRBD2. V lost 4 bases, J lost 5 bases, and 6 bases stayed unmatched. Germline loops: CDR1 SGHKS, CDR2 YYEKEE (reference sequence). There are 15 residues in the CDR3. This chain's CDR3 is CASSLAGAPNNEQFF. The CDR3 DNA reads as TGTGCCAGCAGCCTAGCGGGGGCGCCCAACAATGAGCAGTTCTTC.

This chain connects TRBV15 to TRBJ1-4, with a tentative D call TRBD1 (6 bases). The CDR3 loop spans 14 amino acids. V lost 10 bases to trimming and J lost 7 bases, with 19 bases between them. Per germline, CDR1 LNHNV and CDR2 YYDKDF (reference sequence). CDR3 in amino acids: CAIALEGVREKLFF. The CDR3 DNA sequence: TGTGCCATAGCACTGGAGGGGGTCCGTGAAAAACTGTTTTTT.

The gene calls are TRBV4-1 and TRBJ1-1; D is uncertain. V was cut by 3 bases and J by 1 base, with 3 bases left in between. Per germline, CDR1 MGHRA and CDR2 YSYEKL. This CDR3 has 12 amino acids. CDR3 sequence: CASSQRNTEAFF. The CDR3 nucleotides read TGCGCCAGCAGCCAGCGGAACACTGAAGCTTTCTTT.

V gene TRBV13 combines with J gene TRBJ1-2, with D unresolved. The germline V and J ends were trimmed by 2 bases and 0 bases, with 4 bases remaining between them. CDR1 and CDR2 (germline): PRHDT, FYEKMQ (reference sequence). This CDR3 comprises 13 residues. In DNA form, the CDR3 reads TGTGCCAGCAGCTTATGGTCTAACTATGGCTACACCTTC. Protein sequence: CASSLWSNYGYTF.